The 16 T cell receptor beta chains listed next were all sequenced from one sample in a study of shared clonotypes between healthy human individuals. Libraries were prepared by immunoSEQ multiplex PCR; TCRdb keeps only in-frame clonotypes and omits some of them. The sample lists about 2.3 million clones; approximately 95% were seen once. Sample: naive CD4+ T cells from PBMCs. Sample subset: CD45RA+ positively selected. The receptors were gathered from a young man in good health. Some clones in this sample may be carry-over from other donors' samples.

This chain connects TRBV6-1 to TRBJ1-4; TRBD1 matches at 7 bases. With 1 base clipped from V and 7 bases from J, the junction kept 6 bases outside the gene matches. The CDR3 covers 15 residues. Germline CDR1 reads MNHNS; CDR2 reads SASEGT. In DNA, the CDR3 is TGTGCCAGCAGTGAAGGTAGGGGGCGACGTGAAAAACTGTTTTTT. This sequence encodes CASSEGRGRREKLFF.

The chain uses TRBV6-4 and TRBJ2-7; 7 bases map to TRBD1. Germline CDR1 and CDR2: MRHNA and SNTAGT. J was trimmed by 4 bases and V by 7 bases; bases with no gene match: 4. This CDR3 is built from 12 residues. The CDR3 region is CASKLGQYEQYF. Here the CDR3 DNA reads TGTGCCAGCAAACTGGGACAGTACGAGCAGTACTTC.

The chain links TRBV5-8 to TRBJ1-5; D may be TRBD1 (5 bases). CDR3 length: 17 amino acids. Germline loops: CDR1 SGHTS, CDR2 YDEGEE. The V gene lost 1 base and the J gene lost 1 base, with 15 bases spanning the gap. CDR3 sequence: CASSLPPWTQSNQPQHF. As DNA, the CDR3 is TGTGCCAGCAGCTTGCCACCATGGACACAAAGCAATCAGCCCCAGCATTTT.

The chain combines TRBV11-2 with TRBJ2-6, with TRBD1 as a possible D gene (5 bases). V was shortened by 3 bases and J by 1 base, with 7 bases between the two germline ends. The CDR3 totals 15 residues. Germline loops: CDR1 SGHAT, CDR2 FQNNGV. The CDR3 is CASSLKGSGANVLTF. For the CDR3, the DNA is TGTGCCAGCAGCTTGAAGGGGTCTGGGGCCAACGTCCTGACTTTC.

The J gene is TRBJ2-3, the V gene TRBV7-8; no clear D gene. Trimming removed 4 bases at V and 4 bases at J, with 15 bases between. Germline V gene lookup returns CDR1 SGHVS and CDR2 FQNEAQ. The CDR3 is 15 residues long. The DNA of the CDR3 is TGTGCCAGCAGCTCAAGGGCGACGTCCCCAGATACGCAGTATTTT. This sequence encodes CASSSRATSPDTQYF.

This sequence joins TRBV5-4 and TRBJ2-2; tentatively, D is TRBD1 (5 bases). Germline V gene lookup returns CDR1 SGHNT and CDR2 YYREEE (reference sequence). V gave up 0 bases and J gave up 4 bases, with 13 bases separating them. CDR3 size: 16 residues. The CDR3 loop is CASSLGSGSFTGELFF. The DNA of the CDR3 is TGTGCCAGCAGCTTGGGATCAGGGTCCTTCACCGGGGAGCTGTTTTTT.

The chain couples TRBV28 to TRBJ2-1; TRBD1 aligns across 9 bases. The CDR3 totals 18 residues. V lost 3 bases and J lost 5; bases outside the gene matches: 14. Germline V gene sequence: CDR1 MDHEN, CDR2 SYDVKM. CDR3 in DNA: TGTGCCAGCAGTTTGGCGGGACAGGGTGTGCCGGGAGACAATGAGCAGTTCTTC. Translation: CASSLAGQGVPGDNEQFF.

The chain is built from TRBV25-1 and TRBJ2-7; D gene unclear. Trimming took off 8 bases at V and 6 bases at J, with 8 bases between the two ends. There are 10 residues in the CDR3. CDR1 and CDR2 from the germline V gene are MGHDK and SYGVNS. CDR3: CASARTEQYF. As DNA, the CDR3 is TGTGCCAGCGCCAGGACCGAGCAGTACTTC.

This clone appeared once. The V gene is TRBV7-2, the J gene TRBJ1-2; no firm D call. Germline CDR1 is SGHTA and CDR2 is FQGNSA. This CDR3 spans 14 amino acids. V was cut by 4 bases and J by 8 bases, with 17 bases left in between. CDR3 in DNA: TGTGCCAGCAGCTACCCCCCCCCTATAGGAGGCTACACCTTC. Amino acid sequence: CASSYPPPIGGYTF.

This clone has a single count. V usage is TRBV5-4 and J usage is TRBJ2-1; 7 nucleotides line up with TRBD2. Germline assignment: CDR1 SGHNT and CDR2 YYREEE (reference sequence). The CDR3 totals 17 residues. After removal of 4 bases from V and 6 bases from J, the junction contained 16 bases not matched to a gene. Written as DNA, the CDR3 is TGTGCCAGCAGCCCTCGACGCCCGTCGGGGGAGGGCAATGAGCAGTTCTTC. This codes for CASSPRRPSGEGNEQFF.

This clone was detected a few times. This chain uses TRBV30 with TRBJ1-5; perhaps TRBD1 as D (5 bases). The V gene's germline CDR1 is GTSNPN and CDR2 SVGIG (reference sequence). This CDR3 has 14 amino acids. Trimming shortened V by 1 base and J by 3 bases, and 10 bases separated the two germline ends. CDR3 DNA sequence: TGTGCCTGGAGTGCGGGGGTGGCCAATCAGCCCCAGCATTTT. Protein product: CAWSAGVANQPQHF.

The rearrangement links TRBV27 to TRBJ1-1; no clear D gene. The CDR3 is made up of 13 amino acids. Trimming left V 4 bases short and J 6 bases short, with 12 bases between. The germline V gene has CDR1 MNHEY and CDR2 SMNVEV (reference sequence). The CDR3 nucleotides read TGTGCCAGCAGTTCAATACTGGGGTCTGAAGCTTTCTTT. As protein: CASSSILGSEAFF.

This clone has just one count. The chain uses TRBV27 and TRBJ1-5; D not certain. The CDR3 is made up of 15 amino acids. Looked up from germline, CDR1 is MNHEY and CDR2 is SMNVEV (reference sequence). The V end was cut by 4 bases, the J end by 3 bases, with 13 bases between. The CDR3 loop is CASSWAGVDNQPQHF. The CDR3 DNA follows: TGTGCCAGCAGTTGGGCGGGAGTGGACAATCAGCCCCAGCATTTT.

This clone was seen just once. This CDR3 is CASSPPDRSSYEQYF. CDR3 DNA: TGTGCCAGCTCACCACCTGACAGGAGCTCCTACGAGCAGTACTTC. This chain joins TRBV18 and TRBJ2-7; tentatively, D is TRBD1 (6 bases). V lost 0 bases and J 0 bases, leaving 9 bases between the germline ends. The CDR3 contains 15 residues. Looked up from germline, CDR1 is KGHSH and CDR2 is LQKENI.

The table lists this clone with a few counts. V is TRBV4-1 and J is TRBJ1-5, with no clear D. The CDR3 spans 16 residues. Trimming took off 1 base at V and 1 base at J, with 11 bases between the two ends. Germline V CDR1 and CDR2: MGHRA, YSYEKL. The CDR3 loop reads CASSQGHLTSNQPQHF. As DNA, the CDR3 is TGCGCCAGCAGCCAAGGGCATCTTACGAGCAATCAGCCCCAGCATTTT.

CDR3 loop: CASSLAQGRANYGYTF. CDR3 nucleotides: TGTGCCAGCAGCTTGGCCCAGGGCCGAGCTAACTATGGCTACACCTTC. V and J are TRBV5-4 and TRBJ1-2, with a weak D call TRBD1 (5 bases). The CDR3 is 16 amino acids. V lost 0 bases, J lost 0 bases, and 12 bases lay in between. Germline CDR1 is SGHNT and CDR2 is YYREEE (reference sequence).